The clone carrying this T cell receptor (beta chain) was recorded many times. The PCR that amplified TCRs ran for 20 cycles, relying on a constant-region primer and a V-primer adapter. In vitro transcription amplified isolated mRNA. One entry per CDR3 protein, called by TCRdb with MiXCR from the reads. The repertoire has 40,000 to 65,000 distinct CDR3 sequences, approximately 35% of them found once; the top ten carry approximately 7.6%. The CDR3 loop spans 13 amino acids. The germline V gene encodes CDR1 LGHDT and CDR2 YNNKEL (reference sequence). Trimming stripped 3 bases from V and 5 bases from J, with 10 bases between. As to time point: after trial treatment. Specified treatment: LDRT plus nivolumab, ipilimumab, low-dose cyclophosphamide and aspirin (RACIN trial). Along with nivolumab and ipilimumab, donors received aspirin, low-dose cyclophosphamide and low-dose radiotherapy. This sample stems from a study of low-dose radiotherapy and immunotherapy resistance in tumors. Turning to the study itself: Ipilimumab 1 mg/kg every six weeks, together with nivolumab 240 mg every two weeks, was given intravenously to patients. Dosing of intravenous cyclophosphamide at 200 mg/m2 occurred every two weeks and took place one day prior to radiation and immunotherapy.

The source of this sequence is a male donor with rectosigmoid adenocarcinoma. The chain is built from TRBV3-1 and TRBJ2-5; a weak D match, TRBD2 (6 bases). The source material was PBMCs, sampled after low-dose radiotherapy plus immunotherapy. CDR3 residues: CASSHGGSETQYF. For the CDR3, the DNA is TGTGCCAGCAGCCACGGAGGGAGCGAGACCCAGTACTTC.